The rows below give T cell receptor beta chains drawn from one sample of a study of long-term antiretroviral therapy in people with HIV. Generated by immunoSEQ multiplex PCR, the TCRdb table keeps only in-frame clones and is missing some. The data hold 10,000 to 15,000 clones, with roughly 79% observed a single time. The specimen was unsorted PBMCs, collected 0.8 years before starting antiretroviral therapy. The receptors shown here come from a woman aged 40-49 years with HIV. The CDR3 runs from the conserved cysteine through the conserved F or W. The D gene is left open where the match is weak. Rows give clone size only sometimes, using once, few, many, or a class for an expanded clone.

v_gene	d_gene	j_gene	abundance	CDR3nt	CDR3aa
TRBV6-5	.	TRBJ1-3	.	TGTGCCACCTCACGGCAGGGGTATTCTGGAAACACCATATATTTT	CATSRQGYSGNTIYF
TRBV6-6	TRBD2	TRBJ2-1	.	TGTGCCAGCACCCCCTCGGGACTAGCGTTCAATGAGCAGTTCTTC	CASTPSGLAFNEQFF
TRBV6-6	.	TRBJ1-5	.	TGTGCCAGCAGTCGTCGGGATCAGCCCCAGCATTTT	CASSRRDQPQHF
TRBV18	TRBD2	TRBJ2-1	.	TGTGCCAGCTCACCACGGGCTAGCGGATACAATGAGCAGTTCTTC	CASSPRASGYNEQFF
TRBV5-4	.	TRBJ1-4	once	TGTGCCAGCAGCTCGAAATTGGGGACTAATGAAAAACTGTTTTTT	CASSSKLGTNEKLFF
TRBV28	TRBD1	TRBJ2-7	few	TGTGCCAGCAGTTTGACAGGACAGGGGGGGAACTTC	CASSLTGQGGNF
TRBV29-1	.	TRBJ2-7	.	TGCAGCGTTAATTGGGGGGACCGAGCCTACGAGCAGTACTTC	CSVNWGDRAYEQYF
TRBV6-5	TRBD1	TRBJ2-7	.	TGTGCCAGCAGTCAAACAGGGGGCGAGCAGTACTTC	CASSQTGGEQYF
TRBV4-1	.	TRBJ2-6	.	TGCGCCAGCAGCCAAGCGATCTCTGGGGCCAACGTCCTGACTTTC	CASSQAISGANVLTF
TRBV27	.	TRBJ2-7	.	TGTGCCAGCAAAGGGCTAGCTTACGGTGAGCAGTACTTC	CASKGLAYGEQYF
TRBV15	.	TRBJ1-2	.	TGTGCCACCAGCGGGGGGATCAACTATGGCTACACCTTC	CATSGGINYGYTF
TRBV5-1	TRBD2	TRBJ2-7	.	TGCGCCAGCAGCTTGGCCAGCGGGAGGGACGAGCAGTACTTC	CASSLASGRDEQYF
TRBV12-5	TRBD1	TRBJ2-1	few	TGTGCTAGTGGGACACAAGACAGGGACAATGAGCAGTTCTTC	CASGTQDRDNEQFF
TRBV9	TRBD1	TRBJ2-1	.	TGTGCCAGCAGCGGAGGGGGACAGTCTTACAATGAGCAGTTCTTC	CASSGGGQSYNEQFF
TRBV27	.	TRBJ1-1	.	TGTGCCAGCAGTTTGGGGTCGGGCACTGAAGCTTTCTTT	CASSLGSGTEAFF
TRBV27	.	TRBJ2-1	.	TGTGCCAGCAGTTTCCGTGGGAGTGATGAGCAGTTCTTC	CASSFRGSDEQFF
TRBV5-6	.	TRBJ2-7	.	TGTGCCAGCAGCTTGGGCAGATCCAGTGCCCCCTACGAGCAGTACTTC	CASSLGRSSAPYEQYF
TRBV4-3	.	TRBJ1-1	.	TGCGCCAGCAGCAGCGGTCTGAGTTCCACTGAAGCTTTCTTT	CASSSGLSSTEAFF
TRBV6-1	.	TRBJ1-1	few	TGTGCCAGCAGTGAACTCGAACAGGTCGGCACTGAAGCTTTCTTT	CASSELEQVGTEAFF
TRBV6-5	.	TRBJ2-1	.	TGTGCCAGCAGTTACTCGAGGTACAATGAGCAGTTCTTC	CASSYSRYNEQFF
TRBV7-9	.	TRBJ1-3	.	TGTGCCAGCAGCTTGTTCTCTGGAAACACCATATATTTT	CASSLFSGNTIYF
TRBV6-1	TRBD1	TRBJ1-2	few	TGTGCCAGCAGTGAAGTCTACAGGGGGGGCCGTCTGCTACCGGGTGGCTACACCTTC	CASSEVYRGGRLLPGGYTF
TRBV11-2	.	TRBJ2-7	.	TGTGCCAGCAGCTTAGGTGAGGTCCTCGGGATCGAGCAGTACTTC	CASSLGEVLGIEQYF
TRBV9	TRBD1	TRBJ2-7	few	TGTGCCAGCAGCGTAGGGACAGGGATCTACGAGCAGTACTTC	CASSVGTGIYEQYF
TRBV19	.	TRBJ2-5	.	TGTGCCAGTAGTCAGCTAGCCCAAGAGACCCAGTACTTC	CASSQLAQETQYF
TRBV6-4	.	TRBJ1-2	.	TGTGCCAGCAGTCCCCAGGGCTTTGGGGGCTACACCTTC	CASSPQGFGGYTF
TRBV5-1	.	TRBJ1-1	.	TGCGCCAGCCGACTGGCAGGGAGTACTGAAGCTTTCTTT	CASRLAGSTEAFF
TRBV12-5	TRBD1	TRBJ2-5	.	TGTGCTAGTGGAGCAACGGACAGGGGGGAGACCCAGTACTTC	CASGATDRGETQYF
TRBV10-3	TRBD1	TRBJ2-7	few	TGTGCCATCATGGGACAGGACTCCTACGAGCAGTACTTC	CAIMGQDSYEQYF